This T cell receptor beta chain was identified during a study of blood T cells in healthy people across ages. The CDR3 sequence is 14 residues long. Germline CDR1 and CDR2: MNHEY and SMNVEV (reference sequence). V lost 6 bases and J 0 bases, leaving 12 bases between the germline ends. Whole-study findings and limits: While age rose, TCR beta diversity per million T cells dropped in a roughly linear way.

Concerning this clonotype itself: Its antigen is not identified.

It was with a sample-barcoded 5' primer and a J-beta primer mix that a second PCR of roughly 7 to 12 cycles was run. TCRdb recomputed calls from the 5' RACE reads with MiXCR, one row per CDR3 protein. Among about 2 million distinct CDR3 sequences listed, just under 50% were seen once. Material: blood. This sequence originates from a woman in her thirties or forties in good health. The chain links TRBV27 to TRBJ2-7, with D tentatively TRBD1 (6 bases). In DNA, the CDR3 is TGTGCCAGCAGGAGGACAGCCGCCTCCTACGAGCAGTACTTC. It yields the protein CASRRTAASYEQYF.